The 31 T cell receptor beta chains listed next were all sequenced from one sample in a study of blood T cells in healthy people across ages (dated by TCRdb to the mid-2010s). Library method: 5' RACE. Instrument used: Illumina HiSeq 2500. A second PCR of about 6 to 12 cycles was run with a J-beta primer mix and a sample-barcoded 5' primer. TCRdb reanalyzed the raw reads on its own, using fastp at Q25 for trimming and MiXCR for clone calling, and kept in-frame beta chains. Each CDR3 protein appears once, grouped with its most common genes and DNA. The sample table contains approximately 790,000 distinct CDR3 sequences; only one count was recorded for about 59% of them. Clones ranked in the top ten supply roughly 25% of the sample. The sequenced sample was blood. The receptors here all came from a man aged 30-40 years in good health.

The rearrangement joins TRBV10-3 to TRBJ2-3; 9 bases match TRBD2. The V and J ends lost 7 bases and 4 bases, in that order; junction bases with no gene match: 9. This CDR3 has 15 residues. Germline loops: CDR1 ENHRY, CDR2 SYGVKD. The CDR3 DNA is TGTGCCATCACTGTAAGCGGGGGGCGACCAGATACGCAGTATTTT. Translated: CAITVSGGRPDTQYF.

The CDR3 loop is CASSSTSGSLYNEQFF. The CDR3 nucleotides read TGTGCCAGCAGCTCGACTAGCGGGAGCCTCTACAATGAGCAGTTCTTC. The rearrangement joins TRBV7-2 to TRBJ2-1, with 12 bases lining up with TRBD2. Germline trimming cut 4 bases from V and 3 bases from J; bases unmatched to any gene: 4. Germline lookup yields CDR1 SGHTA and CDR2 FQGNSA. This CDR3 has 16 residues.

This clonotype has a handful of counts. This chain joins TRBV12-3 or TRBV12-4 and TRBJ2-3; 8 bases line up with TRBD2. This CDR3 is built from 15 residues. V dropped 4 bases and J dropped 2; count of bases not matched to a gene: 5. The CDR3 DNA reads as TGTGCCAGCAGTTCTCGCGGGGGGTTCACAGATACGCAGTATTTT. This gives the protein CASSSRGGFTDTQYF.

The chain employs TRBV20-1 and TRBJ2-3; D perhaps matches TRBD2 (6 bases). V was cut by 1 base and J by 4 bases, with 12 bases left in between. Germline V lookup: CDR1 DFQATT, CDR2 SNEGSKA (reference sequence). The CDR3 spans 14 residues. The CDR3 region is CSARALRGADTQYF. For the CDR3, the DNA is TGCAGTGCTAGAGCCCTGCGGGGAGCAGATACGCAGTATTTT.

In regard to this clonotype: A much more abundant neighbour one base away suggests this may be a read error. This chain connects TRBV4-3 to TRBJ2-4; D remains unclear. The end of the DNA aligns better with TRBJ2-7, so the J call may be wrong. The CDR3 totals 13 residues. Germline CDR1 and CDR2: LGHNA and YSLEER. CDR3: CASSQDPLAEQYF. As DNA, the CDR3 is TGCGCCAGCAGCCAAGATCCCCTGGCCGAGCAGTACTTC.

This clonotype was recorded once. The chain uses TRBV5-1 and TRBJ1-1, with D possibly being TRBD1 (5 bases). The V and J ends lost 4 bases and 0 bases respectively, with 13 bases between them. CDR1 and CDR2 from the germline V gene are SGHRS and YFSETQ. CDR3 length: 15 amino acids. The CDR3 region is CASSHWGVVNTEAFF. CDR3 in DNA: TGCGCCAGCAGCCATTGGGGGGTAGTGAACACTGAAGCTTTCTTT.

The chain recombines TRBV14 with TRBJ1-2, with D hard to call. The germline gives CDR1 SGHDN, CDR2 FVKESK. The CDR3 sequence is 14 residues long. V was shortened by 1 base and J by 6 bases, with 12 bases between the two germline ends. The chain's CDR3 is CASSQGRRGNGYTF. The CDR3 coding sequence is TGTGCCAGCAGCCAAGGCAGGCGGGGAAATGGCTACACCTTC. The variable domain in full, completed from reference TRBV14 and TRBJ1-2, reads EAGVTQFPSHSVIEKGQTVTLRCDPISGHDNLYWYRRVMGKEIKFLLHFVKESKQDESGMPNNRFLAERTGGTYSTLKVQPAELEDSGVYFCASSQGRRGNGYTFGSGTRLTVV.

The chain recombines TRBV20-1 with TRBJ2-1; D perhaps matches TRBD2 (6 bases). The tail of the sequence fits TRBJ2-7 better, so the J call may be wrong. Germline loops: CDR1 DFQATT, CDR2 SNEGSKA (reference sequence). The CDR3 covers 13 residues. The CDR3 sequence: CSARPAGNPRQYF. The CDR3 nucleotides read TGCAGTGCTCGCCCGGCGGGGAACCCCAGGCAGTACTTC.

The table lists this clonotype with a few counts. J is TRBJ2-1 and V is TRBV12-3 or TRBV12-4, with a possible D match to TRBD1 (6 bases). The V end lost 6 bases, the J end lost 4 bases, and 10 bases lay between the germline ends. The CDR3 runs 13 residues. The DNA for the CDR3 is TGTGCCAGCAGAATGGACAGTTACAATGAGCAGTTCTTC. It yields the protein CASRMDSYNEQFF.

A word on this clonotype: A junction boundary mismatches the germline segment, possibly from a read error. The rearrangement uses TRBV5-1 and TRBJ2-2; 10 nucleotides line up with TRBD1. Germline CDR1 SGHRS, CDR2 YFSETQ. CDR3 length equals 16 residues. The CDR3 coding sequence is TGCGCCAGCAGGGACCCGGGACAGGGGAACACCGGGGAACTGTTTTTT. Protein: CASRDPGQGNTGELFF.

The V and J genes are TRBV6-6 and TRBJ1-1; TRBD1 agrees at 11 bases. The CDR3 loop spans 15 amino acids. Per the germline V gene, CDR1 is MNHNY and CDR2 is SVGAGI (reference sequence). V trimming: 5 bases; J trimming: 3 bases; junction bases outside the gene matches: 5. CDR3 nucleotide sequence: TGTGCCAGCAGTGAGGACAGGGGGCGGGACACTGAAGCTTTCTTT. It encodes CASSEDRGRDTEAFF.

This clonotype has only one observation. V and J are TRBV10-1 and TRBJ1-5; D call uncertain. CDR1 is WNHNN and CDR2 is SYGVQD in the germline V gene (reference sequence). The CDR3 is made up of 14 amino acids. V was shortened by 6 bases and J by 1 base, with 10 bases between the two germline ends. As DNA, the CDR3 is TGCGCCAGCAGAGGGTTCTCAAGCAATCAGCCCCAGCATTTT. It codes for CASRGFSSNQPQHF.

The rearrangement joins TRBV10-3 to TRBJ2-2; D unclear. CDR3 length: 15 residues. Germline assignment: CDR1 ENHRY and CDR2 SYGVKD. The V gene lost 0 bases and the J gene lost 8 bases, with 13 bases spanning the gap. Here the CDR3 reads CAISESFGNAGELFF. The CDR3 nucleotides read TGTGCCATCAGTGAGTCGTTTGGCAATGCGGGGGAGCTGTTTTTT.

The chain combines TRBV4-1 with TRBJ2-7; maybe TRBD2 (5 bases). Germline V gives CDR1 MGHRA, CDR2 YSYEKL. Trimming took off 3 bases at V and 0 bases at J, with 15 bases between the two ends. The CDR3 consists of 16 residues. The DNA for the CDR3 is TGCGCCAGCAGCCACGCTAGCAGCGGAAGCTCCTACGAGCAGTACTTC. Its translation: CASSHASSGSSYEQYF.

The chain has TRBV12-3 or TRBV12-4 and TRBJ1-2; weak D call: TRBD1 (5 bases). The CDR3 sequence is 14 residues long. With 2 bases removed from V and 2 bases from J, the gap between germline ends came to 9 bases. The CDR3 loop reads CASSLTAGNYGYTF. The CDR3 nucleotides are TGTGCCAGCAGTTTAACGGCAGGGAACTATGGCTACACCTTC.

Ten or more counts support this clonotype. V gene TRBV4-3 combines with J gene TRBJ2-4; 8 nucleotides align to TRBD2. CDR1 LGHNA and CDR2 YSLEER come from the germline V gene. This CDR3 is 17 amino acids long. The ends lost 0 bases at V and 1 base at J; junction bases unmatched: 5. The CDR3 reads CASSQDVGGRAKNIQYF. CDR3 sequence (DNA): TGCGCCAGCAGCCAAGATGTAGGCGGGAGGGCCAAAAACATTCAGTACTTC.

This clonotype was recorded many times. V is TRBV20-1 and J is TRBJ2-7; TRBD1 agrees at 7 bases. Looked up from germline, CDR1 is DFQATT and CDR2 is SNEGSKA (reference sequence). The CDR3 loop spans 12 amino acids. CDR3 nucleotides: TGCAGCGCCCGGGACAGCTCCTACGAGCAGTACTTC. As protein: CSARDSSYEQYF.

The table lists this clonotype with a few counts. For the CDR3, the DNA is TGCAGTGCTAGCCGCCAGGTATCCTACGAGCAGTACTTC. It codes for CSASRQVSYEQYF. V and J are TRBV20-1 and TRBJ2-7, with D unclear. From germline, CDR1 is DFQATT and CDR2 SNEGSKA (reference sequence). Trimming left V 3 bases short and J 1 base short, with 10 bases between. The CDR3 sequence is 13 residues long.

Turning to this clonotype: This clone may be a read error of a much larger clone one base away. The chain links TRBV12-3 or TRBV12-4 to TRBJ1-5; D ambiguous. This CDR3 has 12 amino acids. Trimming shortened V by 1 base and J by 6 bases, and 4 bases separated the two germline ends. The CDR3 region is CASSLGTQPQHF. DNA of the CDR3: TGTGCCAGCAGTTTAGGGACTCAGCCCCAGCATTTT.

J is TRBJ2-7 and V is TRBV5-1, with D perhaps matching TRBD2 (6 bases). Germline values: CDR1 SGHRS, CDR2 YFSETQ. The CDR3 loop spans 14 amino acids. V lost 3 bases and J 5 bases, leaving 15 bases between the germline ends. The CDR3 region has the DNA TGCGCCAGCAGCTCTACATGGGGGGTCGACGAGCAGTACTTC. It is translated as CASSSTWGVDEQYF.

This clonotype has just a few counts. The CDR3 nucleotides are TGCAGCGTCATGGACAGGGCGAACACCGGGGAGCTGTTTTTT. This sequence encodes CSVMDRANTGELFF. The chain uses TRBV29-1 and TRBJ2-2; 8 bases line up with TRBD1. V gave up 6 bases and J gave up 0 bases; unmatched junction bases: 3. Germline V CDR1 and CDR2: SQVTM, ANQGSEA. This CDR3 is built from 14 residues.

The chain joins TRBV20-1 to TRBJ2-4; D is ambiguous. The V end was cut by 1 base, the J end by 13 bases, with 11 bases between. Germline V gene data show CDR1 as DFQATT and CDR2 as SNEGSKA (reference sequence). The CDR3 consists of 11 residues. For the CDR3, the DNA is TGCAGTGCTAGAGTGGGGATAGGGCAGTACTTC. The encoded protein is CSARVGIGQYF.

This clonotype has just one count. This chain uses TRBV9 with TRBJ2-5, with TRBD2 as a possible D gene (6 bases). This CDR3 region has 14 residues. V lost 4 bases and J 2 bases, leaving 12 bases between the germline ends. Germline CDR1 is SGDLS and CDR2 is YYNGEE. CDR3: CASSWGDSQETQYF. For the CDR3, the DNA is TGTGCCAGCAGCTGGGGGGACTCGCAAGAGACCCAGTACTTC.

Regarding this clonotype: The junction departs from germline at one end; a sequencing error may be responsible. The V and J genes are TRBV9 and TRBJ2-3, with D unclear. CDR1 and CDR2 from the germline V gene are SGDLS and YYNGEE. The CDR3 runs 15 residues. Here the CDR3 DNA reads TGTGCCAGCAGCGTGGCGCCTGTGGGCACAGAGACGCAGTATTTT. Amino acid sequence: CASSVAPVGTETQYF. Variable domain in full (rest from reference TRBV9 and TRBJ2-3): DSGVTQTPKHLITATGQRVTLRCSPRSGDLSVYWYQQSLDQGLQFLIQYYNGEERAKGNILERFSAQQFPDLHSELNLSSLELGDSALYFCASSVAPVGTETQYFGPGTRLTVL.

The chain combines TRBV5-1 with TRBJ1-1; D remains ambiguous. The CDR3 contains 13 residues. The V gene's germline CDR1 is SGHRS and CDR2 YFSETQ. Between the trimmed V and J ends, which lost 7 bases and 1 base, there was a span of 11 bases. The CDR3 bases are TGCGCCAGCGGAGAGCCAGGGAACACTGAAGCTTTCTTT. It is translated as CASGEPGNTEAFF. The variable domain in full, completed from reference TRBV5-1 and TRBJ1-1, reads KAGVTQTPRYLIKTRGQQVTLSCSPISGHRSVSWYQQTPGQGLQFLFEYFSETQRNKGNFPGRFSGRQFSNSRSEMNVSTLELGDSALYLCASGEPGNTEAFFGQGTRLTVV.

CDR3 loop: CASSFTRSPYNEQFF. CDR3 nucleotide sequence: TGTGCCAGCAGCTTTACCCGGAGCCCTTACAATGAGCAGTTCTTC. The V call is TRBV7-3, the J call TRBJ2-1; D is uncertain. V dropped 3 bases and J dropped 4 bases, with 13 bases sitting between them. Germline CDR1 reads SGHTA; CDR2 reads FQGTGA. The CDR3 covers 15 residues.

The gene calls are TRBV28 and TRBJ1-6; TRBD1 agrees at 8 bases. CDR3 size: 14 residues. V lost 10 bases, J lost 14 bases, and 16 bases stayed unmatched. The germline V gene encodes CDR1 MDHEN and CDR2 SYDVKM. The CDR3 DNA follows: TGTGCCAACGGACAGGGAGGCAAGAGATCGTCCCTCCACTTT. Amino acids: CANGQGGKRSSLHF.

As regards this clonotype: Its ends do not fully match the called genes, so a read error is possible. The gene calls are TRBV3-1 and TRBJ2-5; D is possibly TRBD1 or TRBD2 (5 bases each). CDR3 length: 14 amino acids. Germline V gene data show CDR1 as LGHDT and CDR2 as YNNKEL (reference sequence). DNA for the CDR3: TGCGCCGGCAGCTTCGAGGGAAGGGGAGAGACCCAGTACTTC. The encoded protein is CAGSFEGRGETQYF.

The chain joins TRBV9 to TRBJ2-5; D might be TRBD1 (6 bases). The germline V and J ends were trimmed by 0 bases and 2 bases, with 8 bases remaining between them. Germline lookup yields CDR1 SGDLS and CDR2 YYNGEE. This CDR3 has 14 residues. The CDR3 sequence is CASSVGTGQETQYF. In DNA, the CDR3 is TGTGCCAGCAGCGTAGGAACAGGGCAAGAGACCCAGTACTTC.

The J gene is TRBJ1-5, the V gene TRBV20-1; TRBD1 matches at 9 bases. CDR1 DFQATT and CDR2 SNEGSKA come from the germline V gene (reference sequence). Trimming took 5 bases from V and 4 from J; bases not matched to a gene: 6. The CDR3 is made up of 14 amino acids. The CDR3 DNA reads as TGCAGTGCTCTTAGTGGGACAGGGAATCAGCCCCAGCATTTT. This translates into CSALSGTGNQPQHF.

The chain joins TRBV20-1 to TRBJ2-5, with TRBD1 matching 12 bases. This CDR3 has 15 residues. The junction had 10 bases not matched to a gene; V was cut back by 6 bases and J by 5 bases. Looked up from germline, CDR1 is DFQATT and CDR2 is SNEGSKA (reference sequence). The CDR3 is CSAPPGTGGRETQYF. CDR3 DNA: TGCAGTGCCCCCCCCGGGACAGGGGGCCGGGAGACCCAGTACTTC.